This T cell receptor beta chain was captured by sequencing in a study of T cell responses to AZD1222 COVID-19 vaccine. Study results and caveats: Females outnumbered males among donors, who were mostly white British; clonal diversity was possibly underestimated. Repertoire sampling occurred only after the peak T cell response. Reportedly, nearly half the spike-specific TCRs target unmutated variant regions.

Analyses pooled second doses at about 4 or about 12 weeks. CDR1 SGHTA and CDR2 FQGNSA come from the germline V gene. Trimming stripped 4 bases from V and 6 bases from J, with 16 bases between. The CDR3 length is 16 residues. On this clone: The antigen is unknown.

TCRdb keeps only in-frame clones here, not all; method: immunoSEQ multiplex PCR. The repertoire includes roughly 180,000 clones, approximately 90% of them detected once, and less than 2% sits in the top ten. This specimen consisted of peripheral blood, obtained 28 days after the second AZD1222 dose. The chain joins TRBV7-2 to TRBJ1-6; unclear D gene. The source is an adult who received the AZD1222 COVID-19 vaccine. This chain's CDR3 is CASSSLSGEFNSPLHF. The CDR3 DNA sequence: TGTGCCAGCAGCTCCCTTTCTGGGGAGTTTAATTCACCCCTCCACTTT.